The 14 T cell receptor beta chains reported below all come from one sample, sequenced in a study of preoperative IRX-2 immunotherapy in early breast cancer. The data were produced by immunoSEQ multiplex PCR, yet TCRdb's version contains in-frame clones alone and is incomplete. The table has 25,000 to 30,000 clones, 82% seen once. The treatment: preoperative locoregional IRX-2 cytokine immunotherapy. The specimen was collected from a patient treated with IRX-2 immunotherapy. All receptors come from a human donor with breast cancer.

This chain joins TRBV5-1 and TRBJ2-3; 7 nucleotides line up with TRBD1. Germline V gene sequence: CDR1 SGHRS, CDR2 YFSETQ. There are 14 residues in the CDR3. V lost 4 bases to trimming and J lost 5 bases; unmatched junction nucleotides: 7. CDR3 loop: CASSRGTAEDTQYF. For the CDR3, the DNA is TGCGCCAGCAGCAGGGGGACAGCAGAAGATACGCAGTATTTT. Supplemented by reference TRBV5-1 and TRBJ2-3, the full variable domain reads KAGVTQTPRYLIKTRGQQVTLSCSPISGHRSVSWYQQTPGQGLQFLFEYFSETQRNKGNFPGRFSGRQFSNSRSEMNVSTLELGDSALYLCASSRGTAEDTQYFGPGTRLTVL.

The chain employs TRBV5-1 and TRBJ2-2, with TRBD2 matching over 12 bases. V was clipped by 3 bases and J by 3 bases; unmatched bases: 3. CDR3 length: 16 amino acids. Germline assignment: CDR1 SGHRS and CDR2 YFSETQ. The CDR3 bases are TGCGCCAGCAGCTCTAGCGGGGGGGCGTACACCGGGGAGCTGTTTTTT. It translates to CASSSSGGAYTGELFF.

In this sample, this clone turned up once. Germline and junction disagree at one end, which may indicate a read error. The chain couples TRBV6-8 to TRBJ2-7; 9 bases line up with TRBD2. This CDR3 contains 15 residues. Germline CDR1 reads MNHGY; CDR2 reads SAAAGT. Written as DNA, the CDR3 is TGTGCCATCAGTGTTTATAGCGGGAGCTCCTACGAGCAGTACTTC. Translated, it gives CAISVYSGSSYEQYF.

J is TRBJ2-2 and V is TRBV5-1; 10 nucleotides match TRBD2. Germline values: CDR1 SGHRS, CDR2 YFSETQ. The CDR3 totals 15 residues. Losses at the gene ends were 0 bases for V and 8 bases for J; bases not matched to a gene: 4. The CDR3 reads CASSLGTSGTGELFF. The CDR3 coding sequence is TGCGCCAGCAGCTTGGGTACTAGCGGGACGGGGGAGCTGTTTTTT. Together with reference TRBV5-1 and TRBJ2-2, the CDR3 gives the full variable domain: KAGVTQTPRYLIKTRGQQVTLSCSPISGHRSVSWYQQTPGQGLQFLFEYFSETQRNKGNFPGRFSGRQFSNSRSEMNVSTLELGDSALYLCASSLGTSGTGELFFGEGSRLTVL.

The DNA for the CDR3 is TGTGCCAGCAGGAAGGGAAGCGGGGAGGCAGAGACCCAGTACTTC. It translates to CASRKGSGEAETQYF. This chain joins TRBV7-1 and TRBJ2-5; 7 nucleotides match TRBD2. TRBV7-1 is treated as an ORF (open reading frame) with a function not yet certain. With 6 bases clipped from V and 4 bases from J, the junction kept 11 bases outside the gene matches. The CDR3 runs 15 residues.

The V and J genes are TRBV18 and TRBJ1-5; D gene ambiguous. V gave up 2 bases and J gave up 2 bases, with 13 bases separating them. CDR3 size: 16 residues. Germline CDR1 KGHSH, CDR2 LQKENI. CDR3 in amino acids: CASSPLAYQGNQPQHF. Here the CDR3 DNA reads TGTGCCAGCTCACCATTAGCCTACCAGGGCAATCAGCCCCAGCATTTT. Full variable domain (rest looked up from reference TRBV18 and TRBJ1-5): NAGVMQNPRHLVRRRGQEARLRCSPMKGHSHVYWYRQLPEEGLKFMVYLQKENIIDESGMPKERFSAEFPKEGPSILRIQQVVRGDSAAYFCASSPLAYQGNQPQHFGDGTRLSIL.

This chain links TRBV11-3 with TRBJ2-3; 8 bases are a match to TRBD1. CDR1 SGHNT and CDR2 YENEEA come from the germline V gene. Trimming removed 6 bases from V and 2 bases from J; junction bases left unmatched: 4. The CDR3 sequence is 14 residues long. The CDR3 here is CASSWTGYTDTQYF. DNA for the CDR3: TGTGCCAGCAGTTGGACAGGGTACACAGATACGCAGTATTTT.

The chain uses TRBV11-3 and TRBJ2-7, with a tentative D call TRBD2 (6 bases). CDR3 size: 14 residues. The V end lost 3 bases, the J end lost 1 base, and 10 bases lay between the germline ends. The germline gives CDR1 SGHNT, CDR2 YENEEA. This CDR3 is CASSLGTESYEQYF. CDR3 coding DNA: TGTGCCAGCAGCTTGGGGACTGAGTCCTACGAGCAGTACTTC.

In DNA, the CDR3 is TGTGCCTGGACCACGACGGGGGCTGAAGCTTTCTTT. Translated, it gives CAWTTTGAEAFF. J is TRBJ1-1 and V is TRBV30, with D tentatively TRBD1 (5 bases). V lost 4 bases, J lost 6 bases, and 12 bases lay in between. This CDR3 has 12 amino acids. Germline V gene lookup returns CDR1 GTSNPN and CDR2 SVGIG (reference sequence).

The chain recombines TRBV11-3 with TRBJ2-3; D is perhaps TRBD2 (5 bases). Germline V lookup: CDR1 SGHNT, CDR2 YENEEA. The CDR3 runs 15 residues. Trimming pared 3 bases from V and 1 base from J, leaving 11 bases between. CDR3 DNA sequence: TGTGCCAGCAGCTTGGGAGCACCGGGCACAGATACGCAGTATTTT. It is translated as CASSLGAPGTDTQYF.

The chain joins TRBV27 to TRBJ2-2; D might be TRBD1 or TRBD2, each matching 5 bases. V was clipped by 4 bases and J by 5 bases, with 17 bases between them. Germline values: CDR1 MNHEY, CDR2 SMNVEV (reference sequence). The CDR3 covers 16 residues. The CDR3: CASSYRGAPGTGELFF. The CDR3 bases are TGTGCCAGCAGTTACCGGGGCGCCCCCGGAACCGGGGAGCTGTTTTTT.

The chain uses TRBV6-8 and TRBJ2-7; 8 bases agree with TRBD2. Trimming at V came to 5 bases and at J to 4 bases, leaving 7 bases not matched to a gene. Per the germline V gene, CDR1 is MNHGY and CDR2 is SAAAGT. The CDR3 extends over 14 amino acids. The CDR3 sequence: CASSTVSGGYEQYF. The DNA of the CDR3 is TGTGCCAGCAGTACCGTGAGCGGGGGTTACGAGCAGTACTTC.

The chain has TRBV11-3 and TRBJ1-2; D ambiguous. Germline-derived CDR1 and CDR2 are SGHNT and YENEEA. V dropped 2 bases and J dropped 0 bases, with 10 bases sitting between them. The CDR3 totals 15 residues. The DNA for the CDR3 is TGTGCCAGCAGCTTAAGGGCAGGAGCTAACTATGGCTACACCTTC. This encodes CASSLRAGANYGYTF. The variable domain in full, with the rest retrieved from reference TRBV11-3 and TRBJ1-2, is EAGVVQSPRYKIIEKKQPVAFWCNPISGHNTLYWYLQNLGQGPELLIRYENEEAVDDSQLPKDRFSAERLKGVDSTLKIQPAELGDSAVYLCASSLRAGANYGYTFGSGTRLTVV.

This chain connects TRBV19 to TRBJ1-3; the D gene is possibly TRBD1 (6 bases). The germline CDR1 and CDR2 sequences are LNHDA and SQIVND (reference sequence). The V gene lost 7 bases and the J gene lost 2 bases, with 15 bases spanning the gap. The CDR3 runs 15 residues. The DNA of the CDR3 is TGTGCCAGTACCTTAAAGGGGGGAACTGGAAACACCATATATTTT. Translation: CASTLKGGTGNTIYF.